This T cell receptor (beta chain) was found in a study of CD8 T cells in ankylosing spondylitis. TCRdb called the 5' RACE reads again in MiXCR, with one record for every CDR3 protein. The repertoire includes 300,000 to 350,000 distinct CDR3 sequences, approximately 15% of them detected once, and approximately 1.1% sits in the top ten. Deletions cut 2 bases from V and 2 bases from J, with 7 bases between. There are 13 residues in the CDR3. Germline CDR1 and CDR2: MGHDK and SYGVNS. The chain links TRBV25-1 to TRBJ2-7, with D perhaps matching TRBD2 (6 bases). This sequence originates from a male donor with ankylosing spondylitis or in good health (not recorded which). The sample taken for sequencing was blood, either unsorted or a sorted T cell fraction (not recorded which). CDR3 in DNA: TGTGCCAGCAGTGAAGGAGGGGCCTACGAGCAGTACTTC. It codes for CASSEGGAYEQYF.